These 31 T cell receptor beta chains originate from one sample sequenced in a study of early T cells in non-severe SARS-CoV-2 infection. TCRdb re-derived calls from the 5' RACE reads in MiXCR, one entry per CDR3 protein. The sample shows some 82,000 distinct CDR3 sequences, 9.5% to 15% of them seen only once. The sample in question was whole blood, obtained at baseline. The receptor set was obtained from an adult who was a healthcare worker with PCR-confirmed SARS-CoV-2 infection or an uninfected control (not recorded which).

This clonotype was detected many times. This sequence joins TRBV12-3 or TRBV12-4 and TRBJ2-1, with a weak D call TRBD1 (5 bases). The V end was cut by 5 bases, the J end by 6 bases, with 11 bases between. The CDR3 is 13 residues long. The CDR3 nucleotides read TGTGCCAGCAGTCTCCGACAGCCCAATGAGCAGTTCTTC. Translating it yields CASSLRQPNEQFF.

This clonotype appeared a few times. As the CDR3 is not closed by the conserved phenylalanine or tryptophan, this likely results from a read error. The DNA is omitted, as the CDR3 cannot be located on it reliably, and the CDR3 follows TCRdb's listing. The chain uses TRBV20-1 and TRBJ2-7. Inclusive of both ends, the CDR3 amounts to 8 amino acids. Per the germline V gene, CDR1 is DFQATT and CDR2 is SNEGSKA (reference sequence). The CDR3 reads CSAGSEYS.

This clonotype was counted many times. The V call is TRBV7-8, the J call TRBJ2-2; 12 bases match TRBD2. Trimming removed 4 bases from V and 3 bases from J; junction bases left unmatched: 6. Germline V lookup: CDR1 SGHVS, CDR2 FQNEAQ. The CDR3 covers 17 residues. The CDR3 loop reads CASSSRLAGVDTGELFF. CDR3 sequence (DNA): TGTGCCAGCAGCTCCCGACTAGCGGGAGTTGACACCGGGGAGCTGTTTTTT.

The chain has TRBV6-5 and TRBJ1-2; D uncertain. Germline CDR1 and CDR2: MNHEY and SVGAGI. With 7 bases removed from V and 4 bases from J, the gap between germline ends came to 13 bases. CDR3 length: 13 amino acids. The CDR3 region has the DNA TGTGCCAGCACCAATCCCCCGTCCTATGGCTACACCTTC. Translating it yields CASTNPPSYGYTF.

This clonotype was observed a few times. V usage is TRBV30 and J usage is TRBJ1-1; D is perhaps TRBD1 (6 bases). Germline V gives CDR1 GTSNPN, CDR2 SVGIG (reference sequence). Trimming removed 4 bases from V and 3 bases from J, with 6 bases in between. This CDR3 has 11 amino acids. The CDR3 spells CAWTGDTEAFF. CDR3 DNA sequence: TGTGCCTGGACAGGGGACACTGAAGCTTTCTTT.

The chain recombines TRBV11-2 with TRBJ1-2; D unclear. V was cut by 5 bases and J by 1 base, with 14 bases left in between. The CDR3 contains 15 residues. Germline CDR1 reads SGHAT; CDR2 reads FQNNGV. This chain's CDR3 is CASSPRLQFNYGYTF. CDR3 nucleotide sequence: TGTGCCAGCAGCCCCCGACTACAGTTTAACTATGGCTACACCTTC. The whole variable domain, filled in from reference TRBV11-2 and TRBJ1-2, reads EAGVAQSPRYKIIEKRQSVAFWCNPISGHATLYWYQQILGQGPKLLIQFQNNGVVDDSQLPKDRFSAERLKGVDSTLKIQPAKLEDSAVYLCASSPRLQFNYGYTFGSGTRLTVV.

This clonotype was picked up a small number of times. The V call is TRBV6-4, the J call TRBJ2-1; 9 bases are a match to TRBD2. The CDR3 has 14 amino acids. In germline, CDR1 is MRHNA, CDR2 SNTAGT. V gave up 7 bases and J gave up 2 bases; unmatched junction bases: 3. CDR3 DNA sequence: TGTGCCAGCAATAGCGGGGGCACCTACAATGAGCAGTTCTTC. As protein: CASNSGGTYNEQFF.

This clonotype appeared many times. The chain employs TRBV30 and TRBJ2-5; TRBD1 aligns across 7 bases. Germline CDR1 is GTSNPN and CDR2 is SVGIG (reference sequence). This CDR3 comprises 16 residues. V shed 0 bases and J 1 base; nucleotides not matched to a gene: 8. CDR3 sequence reads: CAWSVGQDGFQETQYF. DNA of the CDR3: TGTGCCTGGAGTGTAGGACAGGATGGGTTCCAAGAGACCCAGTACTTC.

This clonotype was counted only a few times. The V call is TRBV15, the J call TRBJ2-4; D is undetermined. This CDR3 is built from 13 residues. The ends were cut back, 1 base at V and 9 bases at J, with 10 bases in the middle. Germline CDR1 reads LNHNV; CDR2 reads YYDKDF (reference sequence). The CDR3 here is CATSRVPGSIQYF. CDR3 sequence (DNA): TGTGCCACCAGCAGAGTTCCGGGCAGCATTCAGTACTTC. The complete variable domain, with remaining parts taken from reference TRBV15 and TRBJ2-4, reads DAMVIQNPRYQVTQFGKPVTLSCSQTLNHNVMYWYQQKSSQAPKLLFHYYDKDFNNEADTPDNFQSRRPNTSFCFLDIRSPGLGDTAMYLCATSRVPGSIQYFGAGTRLSVL.

This chain connects TRBV20-1 to TRBJ2-1, with a weak D call TRBD2 (6 bases). V lost 0 bases, J lost 0 bases, and 9 bases lay in between. Germline V gene data show CDR1 as DFQATT and CDR2 as SNEGSKA (reference sequence). The CDR3 spans 15 residues. The CDR3 nucleotides are TGCAGTGCTAGAGATCTCGGGAGCTCCTACAATGAGCAGTTCTTC. Its translation: CSARDLGSSYNEQFF.

A few counts support this clonotype. V and J are TRBV27 and TRBJ2-7; no clear D gene. V lost 8 bases, J lost 3 bases, and 11 bases lay in between. The CDR3 totals 12 residues. Germline CDR1 and CDR2: MNHEY and SMNVEV (reference sequence). CDR3 loop: CASRSRIYEQYF. DNA of the CDR3: TGTGCCAGCCGATCAAGGATCTACGAGCAGTACTTC.

This sequence joins TRBV7-9 and TRBJ2-7, with 7 bases lining up with TRBD1. V trimming: 4 bases; J trimming: 7 bases; junction bases outside the gene matches: 13. The CDR3 extends over 15 amino acids. Germline V gene data show CDR1 as SEHNR and CDR2 as FQNEAQ (reference sequence). This CDR3 reads CASSSHRDSLKEQYF. Written as DNA, the CDR3 is TGTGCCAGCAGCTCGCACCGGGACAGCCTAAAGGAGCAGTACTTC.

This clonotype was seen repeatedly, ten times or more. J is TRBJ2-1 and V is TRBV24-1; the D is unclear. CDR1 is KGHDR, CDR2 SFDVKD, per germline. The germline V and J ends were trimmed by 3 bases and 10 bases, with 9 bases remaining between them. There are 12 residues in the CDR3. The CDR3 DNA reads as TGTGCCACCAGTGATAGGCAGTTCGAGCAGTTCTTC. This codes for CATSDRQFEQFF.

V usage is TRBV29-1 and J usage is TRBJ2-7, with D possibly TRBD2 on 5 matching bases. Per the germline V gene, CDR1 is SQVTM and CDR2 is ANQGSEA. The CDR3 is 14 residues long. Trimming shortened V by 4 bases and J by 3 bases, and 16 bases separated the two germline ends. The DNA for the CDR3 is TGCAGCGTTGGAGGGAAACCGCCACACTACGAGCAGTACTTC. Protein: CSVGGKPPHYEQYF.

V usage is TRBV2 and J usage is TRBJ1-2; perhaps TRBD1 as D (6 bases). Looked up from germline, CDR1 is SNHLY and CDR2 is FYNNEI. V gave up 5 bases and J gave up 2 bases, with 12 bases separating them. The CDR3 is 14 amino acids. CDR3 protein: CASSPQGSNYGYTF. CDR3 coding DNA: TGTGCCAGCAGTCCACAGGGATCGAACTATGGCTACACCTTC.

The sample holds many counts of this clonotype. The V call is TRBV12-3 or TRBV12-4, the J call TRBJ1-3; 8 positions agree with TRBD1. This CDR3 is 18 amino acids long. After removal of 5 bases from V and 4 bases from J, the junction contained 16 bases not matched to a gene. The CDR3 reads CASSLLPEQGDNGNTIYF. The CDR3 DNA follows: TGTGCCAGCAGTCTACTCCCCGAACAGGGGGACAACGGAAACACCATATATTTT.

This clonotype was found many times. The DNA of the CDR3 is TGTGCCAGCTCTTTTCGGACAGGGGACATGGACACTGAAGCTTTCTTT. Protein product: CASSFRTGDMDTEAFF. The J gene is TRBJ1-1, the V gene TRBV18; 9 bases match TRBD1. The trim removed 6 bases at V and 3 bases at J, leaving 11 bases unmatched. From germline, CDR1 is KGHSH and CDR2 LQKENI. The CDR3 totals 16 residues. The whole variable domain, remainder taken from reference TRBV18 and TRBJ1-1, is NAGVMQNPRHLVRRRGQEARLRCSPMKGHSHVYWYRQLPEEGLKFMVYLQKENIIDESGMPKERFSAEFPKEGPSILRIQQVVRGDSAAYFCASSFRTGDMDTEAFFGQGTRLTVV.

This clonotype was found many times. The V call is TRBV20-1, the J call TRBJ2-7, with TRBD1 matching 7 bases. The CDR3 sequence is 21 residues long. After removal of 0 bases from V and 1 base from J, the junction contained 24 bases not matched to a gene. Germline CDR1 is DFQATT and CDR2 is SNEGSKA (reference sequence). CDR3 residues: CSARDRLPRQGSPVGSYEQYF. The DNA of the CDR3 is TGCAGTGCTAGAGATCGACTCCCTAGACAGGGTAGCCCAGTGGGGTCCTACGAGCAGTACTTC.

This clonotype was picked up many times. This chain links TRBV2 with TRBJ2-1; 15 bases are shared with TRBD2. The CDR3 has 16 amino acids. V shed 10 bases, J shed 4 bases, and the junction held 8 bases outside the gene matches. Germline V lookup: CDR1 SNHLY, CDR2 FYNNEI. In DNA, the CDR3 is TGTGCCATCCTTTGGACTAGCGGGGGGGTTTACAATGAGCAGTTCTTC. Translated, it gives CAILWTSGGVYNEQFF.

This clonotype was seen a few times. The chain employs TRBV6-5 and TRBJ1-6; D call uncertain. CDR3 length: 17 amino acids. Germline CDR1 reads MNHEY; CDR2 reads SVGAGI. Trimming pared 4 bases from V and 0 bases from J, leaving 13 bases between. CDR3 DNA sequence: TGTGCCAGCAGTTTAAGTCAAACGAGCTCCTATAATTCACCCCTCCACTTT. It encodes CASSLSQTSSYNSPLHF.

This clonotype occurred many times. The V gene is TRBV12-3 or TRBV12-4, the J gene TRBJ1-5, with 10 bases that match TRBD1. Trimming at V came to 1 base and at J to 4 bases, leaving 4 bases not matched to a gene. The CDR3 loop spans 16 amino acids. CDR3 region: CASSLGDRGLNQPQHF. The CDR3 DNA reads as TGTGCCAGCAGTTTAGGGGACAGGGGTTTGAATCAGCCCCAGCATTTT.

This clonotype has a count of ten or more. CDR3 coding DNA: TGTGCCAGCAGTTTACATCGGGCAAAATACAATGAGCAGTTCTTC. It codes for CASSLHRAKYNEQFF. V gene TRBV12-3 or TRBV12-4 combines with J gene TRBJ2-1; D call uncertain. This CDR3 is 15 amino acids long. Trimming removed 2 bases at V and 4 bases at J, with 12 bases between.

This clonotype was recorded at least ten times. The chain joins TRBV7-8 to TRBJ2-5; TRBD2 is a possible D gene (7 bases). Trimming removed 6 bases at V and 3 bases at J, with 14 bases between. Germline CDR1 SGHVS, CDR2 FQNEAQ. The CDR3 contains 14 residues. CDR3 residues: CASRGQSGEETQYF. DNA of the CDR3: TGTGCCAGCAGGGGACAAAGCGGGGAAGAGACCCAGTACTTC.

In this sample, this clonotype turned up many times. The J gene is TRBJ1-1, the V gene TRBV12-5; the D is unclear. The CDR3 has 14 residues. The V gene lost 1 base and the J gene lost 0 bases, with 6 bases spanning the gap. Germline loops: CDR1 LGHNT, CDR2 FRNRAP. The chain's CDR3 is CASGLALLNTEAFF. The CDR3 coding sequence is TGTGCTAGTGGTTTGGCCCTCTTGAACACTGAAGCTTTCTTT.

The table lists this clonotype with many counts. The CDR3, as DNA: TGTGCCAGCAGCTTTGCCTCTGAAGCTTTCTTT. Its protein is CASSFASEAFF. This rearrangement joins TRBV7-9 to TRBJ1-1; D remains ambiguous. The V gene's germline CDR1 is SEHNR and CDR2 FQNEAQ (reference sequence). V was clipped by 3 bases and J by 6 bases, with 5 bases between them. CDR3 length: 11 residues.

This clonotype occurred a few times. The rearrangement joins TRBV19 to TRBJ2-2; the D call may be TRBD1 or TRBD2 (5 bases each). CDR3 length equals 17 residues. Germline assignment: CDR1 LNHDA and CDR2 SQIVND (reference sequence). The V end lost 2 bases, the J end lost 3 bases, and 16 bases lay between the germline ends. CDR3 sequence reads: CASSIRSPGAYTGELFF. The CDR3 DNA reads as TGTGCCAGTAGTATAAGGTCCCCCGGGGCCTACACCGGGGAGCTGTTTTTT.

The chain joins TRBV7-8 to TRBJ2-7; D is ambiguous. There are 14 residues in the CDR3. In germline, CDR1 is SGHVS, CDR2 FQNEAQ. The V and J ends lost 1 base and 0 bases respectively, with 7 bases between them. Here the CDR3 reads CASSLVDGSYEQYF. The CDR3 region has the DNA TGTGCCAGCAGCTTAGTCGACGGCTCCTACGAGCAGTACTTC.

The genes are TRBV27 and TRBJ2-1; 8 nucleotides agree with TRBD2. Germline V gene data show CDR1 as MNHEY and CDR2 as SMNVEV (reference sequence). V was pared by 2 bases and J by 5 bases, with 11 bases of the junction left unmatched. The CDR3 runs 17 residues. CDR3: CASSLGGLAGGHNEQFF. The CDR3 coding sequence is TGTGCCAGCAGTTTAGGGGGCCTAGCGGGCGGCCACAATGAGCAGTTCTTC.

This clonotype has more than one count but fewer than ten. The V and J genes are TRBV6-6 and TRBJ2-2; D might be TRBD1 (6 bases). Trimming cost V 7 bases and J 3 bases, with 12 bases left between them. The CDR3 totals 14 residues. Germline CDR1 reads MNHNY; CDR2 reads SVGAGI (reference sequence). The CDR3 protein is CASTPKGDTGELFF. CDR3 in DNA: TGTGCCAGCACCCCGAAGGGGGACACCGGGGAGCTGTTTTTT.

The chain couples TRBV4-1 to TRBJ1-6; D unresolved. From germline, CDR1 is MGHRA and CDR2 YSYEKL. The V end lost 3 bases, the J end lost 10 bases, and 7 bases lay between the germline ends. This CDR3 is built from 12 residues. The CDR3 loop reads CASSHLYSPLHF. The CDR3, as DNA: TGCGCCAGCAGCCACCTGTACTCACCCCTCCACTTT.

V gene TRBV7-3 combines with J gene TRBJ1-6, with no clear D. Looked up from germline, CDR1 is SGHTA and CDR2 is FQGTGA. The CDR3 consists of 14 residues. V lost 2 bases, J lost 3 bases, and 5 bases lay in between. The CDR3 DNA follows: TGTGCCAGCAGCTTAGAAGGCTATAATTCACCCCTCCACTTT. Its translation: CASSLEGYNSPLHF.